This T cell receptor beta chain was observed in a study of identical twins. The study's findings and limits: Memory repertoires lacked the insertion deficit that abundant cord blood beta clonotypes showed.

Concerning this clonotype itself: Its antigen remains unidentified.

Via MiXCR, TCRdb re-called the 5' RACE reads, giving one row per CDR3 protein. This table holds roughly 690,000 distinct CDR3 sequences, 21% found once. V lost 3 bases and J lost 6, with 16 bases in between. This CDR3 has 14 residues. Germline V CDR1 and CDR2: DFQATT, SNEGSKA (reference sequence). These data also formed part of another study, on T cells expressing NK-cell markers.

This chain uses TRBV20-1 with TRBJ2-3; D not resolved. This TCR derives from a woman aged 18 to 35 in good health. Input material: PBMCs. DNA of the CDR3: TGCAGTGCTAGGGGCCGACTTTCTTGGGATACGCAGTATTTT. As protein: CSARGRLSWDTQYF.